This T cell receptor beta chain was identified in a study of regulatory T cells in long-lasting Graves disease (dated by TCRdb to about 2021). Regarding the complete study: Newly diagnosed Graves' disease patients had taken antithyroid drugs for less than 3 months. Peripheral blood TCR sequencing and RNA sequencing compared persistent Graves' disease patients with newly diagnosed Graves' disease patients. The study took place in China and was registered as a clinical trial. TCR sequencing covered 13 persistent and 20 or so newly diagnosed Graves' disease patients, 33 samples in total.

Broad study findings and their caveats: Peripheral blood alone was examined, since thyroid tissue, which constituted the primary lesion, could not be accessed. More public clonotypes were shared among persistent patients (2,741) than among newly diagnosed patients (roughly 1,000). Persistent Graves' disease patients showed lower TCR Shannon entropy and fewer highly expanded clones than newly diagnosed patients, suggesting clonal expansion. The authors acknowledged the small sample size as a limitation that may reduce accuracy. Sequencing and analysis were limited to the TCR beta chain.

Preparation of the library involved multiplex PCR. Reads for this sample came from an Illumina HiSeq 4000. To build TCR beta libraries, CDR3 regions were amplified by Arm-PCR using iRepertoire HTBI primers. Before sequencing, the PCR products underwent gel purification. Regarding the original processing steps: Gene usage analysis of CDR3 amino acid clonotypes used the 55 to 65 TRBV and 11 to 15 TRBJ segments found across samples. COPE and FqMerger were used to merge filtered high-quality paired reads into contigs. Contigs were aligned with BLAST to IMGT TRBV, TRBD and TRBJ reference genes, and CDR3 was defined per IMGT. Highly expanded clones were defined as clonotypes with a frequency above 0.1%. Shannon entropy served as the measure of repertoire diversity, while the Gini coefficient captured V-J evenness. Public clonotypes were defined as clonotypes shared by more than one individual. Clones were called with MiXCR by TCRdb after fastp trimmed the public reads at Q25, and only in-frame beta chains were retained. Rows with a matching CDR3 protein are joined into one entry that keeps the most common DNA and genes. The authors' filters were not applied to this entry. Counted in this sample were roughly 380,000 distinct CDR3 sequences; 16% of them appeared once. The top ten hold approximately 30% of the sample.

This clonotype was observed a few times. Its antigen is still unknown. Qualities for individual bases were not recorded, and no much larger clone is one base off. The sample's time point label is to be understood as: newly diagnosed GD, antithyroid drugs for less than 3 months. For both TCR sequencing and RNA sequencing, RNA was extracted from PBMCs using TRIzol. The diagnosis of Graves' disease was made according to American Thyroid Association guidelines. Recruitment of patients was carried out at an endocrinology department in Xi'an, China. Each patient gave roughly 8.4 milliliters of peripheral blood, collected in an EDTA anticoagulant tube. Ficoll Paque Plus density gradient separation was used to isolate PBMCs, and no further T cell sorting was done. RNA quality was checked with an Agilent 2100 Bioanalyzer and agarose gel, and concentration with a NanoDrop 2000. These data are also associated with another study on T cells in Graves' hyperthyroidism and ophthalmopathy. The second study, in turn, reports: A patient counted as having stable Graves' hyperthyroidism if no progression to ophthalmopathy occurred over 18 months of follow-up. Hyperthyroidism patients were newly diagnosed, with disease duration under 2 months, and aged 18 to 65 years. The study excluded patients with uncontrolled infections, other autoimmune diseases, pregnancy or lactation. Clinical symptoms, serum thyroxine and TRAb, thyroid ultrasound, and orbital computed tomography formed the basis for the diagnoses. A first-round RT-PCR of the TCR CDR3 used the HTBI primer set with the Qiagen OneStep RT-PCR kit. Blood samples also contained most of the expanded thyroid clonotypes (frequency above 0.001), which suggests that blood repertoires may reflect thyroid immune responses. A model built on a 13 V-J signature distinguished ophthalmopathy from stable hyperthyroidism, reaching 87.88% sensitivity and under 84% specificity in cross-validation and 80%/75% in testing. In validation, progression to ophthalmopathy was predicted by the model with roughly 71% sensitivity and roughly 76% specificity, a median of about 6.4 months before onset. To identify distinguishing TCR V-J signatures, a discovery cohort of about 100 patients was used, comprising some 43 with Graves' ophthalmopathy and some 60 with stable Graves' hyperthyroidism. Prospective prediction of ophthalmopathy was tested in an independent validation cohort consisting of roughly 20 hyperthyroidism patients and 15 to 17 patients who later progressed to ophthalmopathy. The 95 to 100 discovery patients were randomly divided into training and test sets at a 7:3 ratio. The study also compared thyroid tissue and blood T-cell repertoires from about six Graves' hyperthyroidism patients. Following sampling, methimazole starting at 30 mg daily was given to hyperthyroidism patients, and high-dose intravenous methylprednisolone was given to ophthalmopathy patients. A second multiplex PCR round built the libraries, followed by size selection and purification. The libraries were sequenced on an Illumina HiSeq2000 using paired-end 100 bp reads. SOAPnuke was used to process the raw data, with reads discarded if the reads contained adapters or uncalled bases, had a mean Phred below 15, or lacked an exact constant-primer or identifier match. High-quality paired reads were merged using COPE v1.2.5, and each unique nucleotide sequence was defined as a clonotype. Clonotypes were aligned to IMGT TRBV, TRBD and TRBJ reference segments using MiTCR v1.1. Only V-J combinations with frequency above 0.0001, covering roughly 99% of repertoires, were analysed. A TCS score was defined as the ratio between F50 (clonal expansion) and ExV (chaos), using BLOSUM62-based TCRdist between CDR3 peptides within each V-J. Welch's t-statistics and random forest reduced roughly 500 V-J features to 13, which were used in a naive Bayes classifier (R e1071). No statistical method was used to fix the sample size in advance, and group allocation was not hidden from the investigators. According to the paper, TCR Vbeta CDR3 sequencing was carried out on around 140 peripheral blood samples, which came from more than 40 ophthalmopathy, under 80 hyperthyroidism and roughly 17 progressor patients.

The sequence derives from a man aged 35-49 years with Graves disease. Donor details come from another sample of the same person, matched by shared clones. The material sequenced was peripheral blood mononuclear cells (PBMCs), taken at new diagnosis, from a patient treated with antithyroid drugs.

DNA sequence: TGTGCCAGCAGTTACGGTGGAGGAGGGCTGGCCAAAAACATTCAGTACTTC. Protein translation: CASSYGGGGLAKNIQYF. The chain couples TRBV6-2 or TRBV6-3 to TRBJ2-4; matching of 6 bases hints at TRBD2 as the D gene. The germline V gene yields MNHEY for CDR1 and SVGEGT for CDR2. The CDR3 covers 17 residues, taking in both the cysteine and the phenylalanine. Only CDR3 DNA remains: 51 bases, in frame from the first base. V is shortened by 2 bases, J by 1 base, and the region joining them spans 15 bases.